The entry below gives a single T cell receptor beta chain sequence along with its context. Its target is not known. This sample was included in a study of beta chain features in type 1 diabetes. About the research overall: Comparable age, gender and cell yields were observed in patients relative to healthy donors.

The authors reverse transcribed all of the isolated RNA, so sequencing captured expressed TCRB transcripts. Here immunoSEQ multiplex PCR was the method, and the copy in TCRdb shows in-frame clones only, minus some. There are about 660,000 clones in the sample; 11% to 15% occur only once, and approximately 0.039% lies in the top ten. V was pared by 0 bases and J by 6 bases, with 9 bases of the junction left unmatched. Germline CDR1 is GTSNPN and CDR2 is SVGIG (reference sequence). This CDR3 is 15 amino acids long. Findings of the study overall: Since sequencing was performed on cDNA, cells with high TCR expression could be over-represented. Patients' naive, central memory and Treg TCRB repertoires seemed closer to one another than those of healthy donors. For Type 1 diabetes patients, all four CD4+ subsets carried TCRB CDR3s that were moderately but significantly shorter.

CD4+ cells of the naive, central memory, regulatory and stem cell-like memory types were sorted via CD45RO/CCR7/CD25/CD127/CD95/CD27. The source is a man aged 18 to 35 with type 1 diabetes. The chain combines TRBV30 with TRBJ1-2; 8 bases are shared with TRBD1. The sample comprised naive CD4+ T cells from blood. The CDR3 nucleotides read TGTGCCTGGAGTGTACTCCTGGACAGGGACCATGGCTACACCTTC. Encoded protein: CAWSVLLDRDHGYTF.